Shown below are 14 T cell receptor beta chains from a single sample sequenced in a study of shared clonotypes between healthy human individuals. Clones were read by immunoSEQ multiplex PCR, and TCRdb kept only the in-frame ones, dropping some. The sample holds 2 million to 2.5 million clones, about 90% seen once. The sample comprised naive CD4+ T cells from PBMCs. The subset denotes: CD45RA+ positively selected. Receptors originate from a man aged 18 to 29 in good health. Some clones in this sample may be carry-over from other donors' samples.

DNA for the CDR3: TGTGCCACCAGCGGAGGACAGGTTCGCGAGCAGTACTTC. Residues: CATSGGQVREQYF. V gene TRBV15 combines with J gene TRBJ2-7, with 7 nucleotides matching TRBD1. This CDR3 contains 13 residues. With 5 bases clipped from V and 6 bases from J, the junction kept 7 bases outside the gene matches. Germline assignment: CDR1 LNHNV and CDR2 YYDKDF (reference sequence).

This rearrangement joins TRBV5-5 to TRBJ1-1, with D unresolved. Trimming took 0 bases from V and 11 from J, leaving 14 bases between them. Germline V gene sequence: CDR1 SGHKS, CDR2 YYEKEE (reference sequence). The CDR3 has 13 amino acids. For the CDR3, the DNA is TGTGCCAGCAGCTTGGCCGGGTCGGTGGGCGCTTTCTTT. It is translated as CASSLAGSVGAFF.

This chain uses TRBV5-4 with TRBJ2-1, with 7 bases fitting TRBD2. The CDR3 runs to 15 residues. After removal of 3 bases from V and 9 bases from J, the junction contained 12 bases not matched to a gene. Germline lookup yields CDR1 SGHNT and CDR2 YYREEE (reference sequence). The CDR3 bases are TGTGCCAGCAGCTCCGGGACTATCCCCGGCGGTGAGCAGTTCTTC. Residues: CASSSGTIPGGEQFF.

V gene TRBV5-1 combines with J gene TRBJ2-7, with TRBD1 matching over 8 bases. Looked up from germline, CDR1 is SGHRS and CDR2 is YFSETQ. The CDR3 length is 16 residues. J gave up 5 bases and V 0 bases, and 10 bases lay outside the gene matches. Here the CDR3 DNA reads TGCGCCAGCAGCTTGGCCGGGACAGGCCCTCTCAACGAGCAGTACTTC. This codes for CASSLAGTGPLNEQYF.

A word on this clone: Other DNA sequences from this sample encode an identical CDR3 as well. The chain couples TRBV5-4 to TRBJ2-2; 7 bases map to TRBD1. This CDR3 region has 15 residues. V trimming: 4 bases; J trimming: 4 bases; junction bases outside the gene matches: 7. Germline V gene sequence: CDR1 SGHNT, CDR2 YYREEE (reference sequence). The CDR3 spells CASSSRQGGTGELFF. As DNA, the CDR3 is TGTGCCAGCAGCAGCAGACAGGGTGGCACCGGGGAGCTGTTTTTT.

This clone has just a few counts. The sample has other DNA sequences that encode this CDR3 too. The chain uses TRBV25-1 and TRBJ1-1, with TRBD1 matching over 10 bases. The CDR3 totals 14 residues. CDR1 and CDR2 from the germline V gene are MGHDK and SYGVNS. V trimming: 4 bases; J trimming: 2 bases; junction bases outside the gene matches: 1. Written as DNA, the CDR3 is TGTGCCAGCAGTGGGGACAGGGGCAACACTGAAGCTTTCTTT. Translated, it gives CASSGDRGNTEAFF.

The chain combines TRBV27 with TRBJ2-3, with 7 bases fitting TRBD1. Germline assignment: CDR1 MNHEY and CDR2 SMNVEV (reference sequence). The CDR3 loop spans 16 amino acids. After removal of 4 bases from V and 1 base from J, the junction contained 8 bases not matched to a gene. The CDR3 DNA reads TGTGCCAGCAGTTCCCCGGGACAGAAACGCACAGATACGCAGTATTTT. It is translated as CASSSPGQKRTDTQYF.

This chain connects TRBV15 to TRBJ1-2; a weak D match, TRBD1 (6 bases). The CDR3 totals 11 residues. Looked up from germline, CDR1 is LNHNV and CDR2 is YYDKDF (reference sequence). Trimming took off 6 bases at V and 4 bases at J, with 6 bases between the two ends. The CDR3 DNA sequence: TGTGCCACCAGACAGGGCTATGGCTACACCTTC. The encoded protein is CATRQGYGYTF.

The chain joins TRBV6-5 to TRBJ1-3; TRBD1 agrees at 7 bases. J lost 8 bases, V lost 5 bases, and 6 bases had no gene match. The CDR3 contains 13 residues. Per the germline V gene, CDR1 is MNHEY and CDR2 is SVGAGI. The CDR3 DNA is TGTGCCAGCAGTCCCAGACAGGGAGACACCATATATTTT. Protein: CASSPRQGDTIYF.

The rearrangement joins TRBV4-1 to TRBJ1-2, with 8 bases that match TRBD1. Looked up from germline, CDR1 is MGHRA and CDR2 is YSYEKL. Trimming took 2 bases from V and 1 from J; bases not matched to a gene: 6. The CDR3 spans 16 residues. The CDR3 DNA reads as TGCGCCAGCAGCCAACCTAAGACAGGGGTTAACTATGGCTACACCTTC. This encodes CASSQPKTGVNYGYTF.

In this sample, this clone turned up once. The chain is built from TRBV19 and TRBJ2-5; the D is unclear. Trimming stripped 4 bases from V and 0 bases from J, with 3 bases between. CDR3 length: 12 amino acids. Germline CDR1 LNHDA, CDR2 SQIVND (reference sequence). As DNA, the CDR3 is TGTGCCAGTAGTAGGGACCAAGAGACCCAGTACTTC. Protein sequence: CASSRDQETQYF.

V and J are TRBV19 and TRBJ1-2, with TRBD1 matching 7 bases. The germline CDR1 and CDR2 sequences are LNHDA and SQIVND (reference sequence). The CDR3 contains 12 residues. V lost 4 bases to trimming and J lost 8 bases; unmatched junction nucleotides: 4. CDR3 coding DNA: TGTGCCAGTAGTAACAGGGGCTGGGGCTACACCTTC. It yields the protein CASSNRGWGYTF.

The chain combines TRBV10-1 with TRBJ2-5; D gene unclear. The CDR3 is 14 residues long. The V end lost 10 bases, the J end lost 2 bases, and 17 bases lay between the germline ends. The germline gives CDR1 WNHNN, CDR2 SYGVQD (reference sequence). The CDR3 loop reads CANRETPLQETQYF. CDR3 in DNA: TGCGCCAACCGAGAAACGCCCCTACAAGAGACCCAGTACTTC.

This clone was picked up one time. J is TRBJ2-1 and V is TRBV4-3; possible D gene TRBD2, 7 bases. The CDR3 is made up of 17 amino acids. Germline CDR1 is LGHNA and CDR2 is YSLEER. The V end lost 3 bases, the J end lost 1 base, and 16 bases lay between the germline ends. The CDR3 DNA reads TGCGCCAGCAGCCATAGAGGGGGAGGGCCGTCCTACAATGAGCAGTTCTTC. Its translation is CASSHRGGGPSYNEQFF.